This T cell receptor beta chain was recovered during a study of graft-versus-host responses after intestinal transplantation. Whole-study context: After anti-thymocyte globulin induction, recipients took tacrolimus and steroids for about 3 years.

Using immunoSEQ multiplex PCR, the repertoire was profiled, and TCRdb retains in-frame clones only, with some absent. Among fewer than 95,000 clones, roughly 91% were seen once, and the ten largest hold about 2%. Note on this clone: Its antigen remains unknown.

The CDR3 is 15 residues long. V was cut by 0 bases and J by 0 bases, with 9 bases left in between. CDR1 and CDR2 (germline): LGHNA, YSLEER. The rearrangement uses TRBV4-3 and TRBJ2-7, with D possibly being TRBD2 (6 bases). The receptor's source is a human donor who received an intestinal transplant. Sequenced here: unstimulated CD8+ T cells sorted from spleen or lymph node cells, sampled before intestinal transplant. The CDR3 sequence: CASSQDYGGSYEQYF. As DNA, the CDR3 is TGCGCCAGCAGCCAAGACTACGGGGGCTCCTACGAGCAGTACTTC.